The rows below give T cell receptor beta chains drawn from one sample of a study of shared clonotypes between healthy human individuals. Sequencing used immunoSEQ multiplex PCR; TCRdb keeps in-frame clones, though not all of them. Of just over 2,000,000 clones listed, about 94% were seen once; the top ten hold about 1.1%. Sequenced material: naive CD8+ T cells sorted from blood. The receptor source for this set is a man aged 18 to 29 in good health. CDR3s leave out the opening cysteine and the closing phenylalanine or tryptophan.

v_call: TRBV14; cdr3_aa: ASSNTGVGEQY
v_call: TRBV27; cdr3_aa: ASSLGVLSTDTQY
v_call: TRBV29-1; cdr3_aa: SGVGDNYEQY
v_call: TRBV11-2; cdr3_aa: ASSLLDGGVETQY
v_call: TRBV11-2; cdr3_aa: ASGAGPSSTDTQY
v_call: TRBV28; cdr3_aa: ASSLPESADTQY
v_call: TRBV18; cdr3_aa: ASSPYRSSNTDTQY
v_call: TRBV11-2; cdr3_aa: ASSLGRGLYEQY
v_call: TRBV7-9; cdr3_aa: ASSLIQTQY
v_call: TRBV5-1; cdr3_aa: ASSLISGRAQDTQY
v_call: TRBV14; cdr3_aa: ASSQDAWGYEQF
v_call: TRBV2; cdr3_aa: VSSELAGVIEQY
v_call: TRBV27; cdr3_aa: ASSPYWTDQETQY
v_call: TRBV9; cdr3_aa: ASSVTGTASYEQY
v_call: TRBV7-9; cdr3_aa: ASSLEGNGELF
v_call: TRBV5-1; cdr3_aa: ASSGSGPDTQY
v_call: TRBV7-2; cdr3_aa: ASSLAAQGVHEQF
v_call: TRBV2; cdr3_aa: ASSEALGGGWKGRELF
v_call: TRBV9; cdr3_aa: ASSVYSNQPQH
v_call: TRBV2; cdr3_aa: ASGISPLH
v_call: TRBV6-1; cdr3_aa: ASKKRGEAGELF
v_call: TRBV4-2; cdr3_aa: ASSQEASSYNSPLH
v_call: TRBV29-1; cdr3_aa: SVAGGSTYEQY
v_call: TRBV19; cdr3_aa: ASSATGASYEQY
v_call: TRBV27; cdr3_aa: ASSLAGAQNIQY
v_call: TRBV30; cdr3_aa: AWSAGEGGYT